This T cell receptor (beta chain) was sequenced in a study of T cell responses to AZD1222 COVID-19 vaccine. The overall study: Pooling was applied to second doses at about 4 or about 12 weeks.

Study-wide results and limits: White British donors predominated, females outnumbered males, and clonal diversity was possibly underestimated. No repertoire was sampled before or during the peak T cell response, only after it. Seropositive AZD1222 recipients at baseline numbered only six or seven.

Libraries were prepared by immunoSEQ multiplex PCR; TCRdb keeps only in-frame clonotypes and omits some of them. The data contain some 130,000 clones, over 65% of them seen just once; the ten biggest clones take up over 4%. A note on this clone: What it recognizes is unknown.

The V gene lost 1 base and the J gene lost 1 base, with 9 bases spanning the gap. This CDR3 comprises 14 residues. Germline CDR1 and CDR2: SGHRS and YFSETQ. Sample: peripheral blood, taken on day 0 of AZD1222 vaccination. This clonotype originated in an adult in good health. J is TRBJ2-7 and V is TRBV5-1; the D gene could be TRBD1 or TRBD2 (5 bases each). The CDR3 DNA sequence: TGCGCCAGCAGCTTGTCTGGGGGTTCCTACGAGCAGTACTTC. It encodes CASSLSGGSYEQYF.